This record covers a single T cell receptor (beta chain). As yet, its antigen is unknown. Unrecorded immune exposures were likely, despite nominal health at sampling. It was with 60 Vbeta and 13 Jbeta primers that the PCR ran. Sequencing used immunoSEQ multiplex PCR; TCRdb keeps in-frame clones, though not all of them. Of around 120,000 clones listed, around four fifths are singletons. These data originate in a study of cytomegalovirus exposure and HLA in healthy donors. About the research overall: Earlier, approximately 110 million unique TCR beta sequences were recovered from around 200 million T cells by an analysis. Overall study findings and caveats: Only CMV serostatus was available as immune exposure information.

The CDR3 length is 17 residues. This rearrangement joins TRBV12-2 to TRBJ1-6. TRBV12-2 is annotated as a pseudogene. Sequencing was performed on PBMCs. The source is a male donor in good health and CMV-seropositive. The CDR3 coding sequence is TGTGCAAGTCGCTTAGTTTATCGGGAGGGGGCGGGTTCACCCCTCCACTTT. Protein sequence: CASRLVYREGAGSPLHF.